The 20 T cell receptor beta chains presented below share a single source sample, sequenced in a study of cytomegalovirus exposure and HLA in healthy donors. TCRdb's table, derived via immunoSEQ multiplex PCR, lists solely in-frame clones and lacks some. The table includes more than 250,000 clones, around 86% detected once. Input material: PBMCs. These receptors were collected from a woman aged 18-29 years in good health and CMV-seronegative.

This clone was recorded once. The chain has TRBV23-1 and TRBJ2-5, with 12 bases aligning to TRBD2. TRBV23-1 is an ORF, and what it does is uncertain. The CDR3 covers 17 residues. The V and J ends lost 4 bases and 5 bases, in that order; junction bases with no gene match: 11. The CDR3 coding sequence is TGCGCCAGCAGTCCATTATCTAGCGGGAGGGCCGGTGAGACCCAGTACTTC. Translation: CASSPLSSGRAGETQYF.

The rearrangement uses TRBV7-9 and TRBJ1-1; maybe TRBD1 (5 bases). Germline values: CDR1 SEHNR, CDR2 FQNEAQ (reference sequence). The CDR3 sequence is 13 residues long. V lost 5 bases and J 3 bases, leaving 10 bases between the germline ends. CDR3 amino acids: CASSHPGDTEAFF. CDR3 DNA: TGTGCCAGCAGCCATCCGGGGGACACTGAAGCTTTCTTT.

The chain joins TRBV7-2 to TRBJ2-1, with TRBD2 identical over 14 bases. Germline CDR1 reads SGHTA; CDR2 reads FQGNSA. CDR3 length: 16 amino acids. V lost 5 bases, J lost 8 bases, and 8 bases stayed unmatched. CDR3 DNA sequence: TGTGCCAGCAGCCTCCGACTAGCGGGAGGGGGTGATGAGCAGTTCTTC. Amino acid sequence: CASSLRLAGGGDEQFF. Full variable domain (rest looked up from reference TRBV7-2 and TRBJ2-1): GAGVSQSPSNKVTEKGKDVELRCDPISGHTALYWYRQSLGQGLEFLIYFQGNSAPDKSGLPSDRFSAERTGGSVSTLTIQRTQQEDSAVYLCASSLRLAGGGDEQFFGPGTRLTVL.

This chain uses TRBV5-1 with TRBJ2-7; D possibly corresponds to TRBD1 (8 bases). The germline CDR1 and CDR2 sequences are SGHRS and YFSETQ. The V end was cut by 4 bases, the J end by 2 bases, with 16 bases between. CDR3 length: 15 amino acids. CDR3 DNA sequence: TGCGCCAGCAGCCCGGGGGGACAGGCAACCTACGAGCAGTACTTC. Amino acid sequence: CASSPGGQATYEQYF.

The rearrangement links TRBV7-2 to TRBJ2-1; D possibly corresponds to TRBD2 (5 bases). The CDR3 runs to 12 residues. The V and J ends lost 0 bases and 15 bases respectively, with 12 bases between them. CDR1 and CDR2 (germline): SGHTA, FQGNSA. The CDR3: CASSLAGALSFF. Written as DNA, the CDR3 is TGTGCCAGCAGCTTAGCGGGAGCCCTTTCGTTCTTC.

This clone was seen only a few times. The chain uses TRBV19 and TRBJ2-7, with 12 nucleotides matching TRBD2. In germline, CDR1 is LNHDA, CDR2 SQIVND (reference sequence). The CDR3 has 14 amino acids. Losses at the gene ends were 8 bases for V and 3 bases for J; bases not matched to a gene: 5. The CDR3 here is CASPLAGGYYEQYF. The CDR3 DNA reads TGTGCCAGTCCCCTAGCGGGAGGGTACTACGAGCAGTACTTC.

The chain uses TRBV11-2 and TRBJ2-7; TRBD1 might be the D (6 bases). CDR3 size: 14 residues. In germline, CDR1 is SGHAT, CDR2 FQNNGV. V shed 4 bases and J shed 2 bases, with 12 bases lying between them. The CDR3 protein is CASSSTGSTYEQYF. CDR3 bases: TGTGCCAGCAGCTCTACAGGGTCAACCTACGAGCAGTACTTC.

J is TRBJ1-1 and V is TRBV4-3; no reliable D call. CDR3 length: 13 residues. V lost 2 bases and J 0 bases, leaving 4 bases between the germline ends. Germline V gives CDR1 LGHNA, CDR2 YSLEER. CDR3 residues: CASSQRVNTEAFF. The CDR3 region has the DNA TGCGCCAGCAGCCAACGGGTGAACACTGAAGCTTTCTTT.

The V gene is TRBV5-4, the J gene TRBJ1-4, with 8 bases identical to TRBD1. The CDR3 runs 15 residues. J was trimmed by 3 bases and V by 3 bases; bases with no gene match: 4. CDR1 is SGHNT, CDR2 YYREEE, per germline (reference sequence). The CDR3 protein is CASSSKQGANEKLFF. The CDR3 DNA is TGTGCCAGCAGCTCGAAACAGGGGGCTAATGAAAAACTGTTTTTT.

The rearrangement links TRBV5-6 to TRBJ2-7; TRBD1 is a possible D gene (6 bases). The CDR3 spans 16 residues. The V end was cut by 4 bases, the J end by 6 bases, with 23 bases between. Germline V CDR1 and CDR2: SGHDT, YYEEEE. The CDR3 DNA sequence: TGTGCCAGCAGCGGCCAAACAGGGCTCAATGGTAGCGAGCAGTACTTC. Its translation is CASSGQTGLNGSEQYF. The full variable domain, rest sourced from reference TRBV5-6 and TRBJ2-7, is DAGVTQSPTHLIKTRGQQVTLRCSPKSGHDTVSWYQQALGQGPQFIFQYYEEEERQRGNFPDRFSGHQFPNYSSELNVNALLLGDSALYLCASSGQTGLNGSEQYFGPGTRLTVT.

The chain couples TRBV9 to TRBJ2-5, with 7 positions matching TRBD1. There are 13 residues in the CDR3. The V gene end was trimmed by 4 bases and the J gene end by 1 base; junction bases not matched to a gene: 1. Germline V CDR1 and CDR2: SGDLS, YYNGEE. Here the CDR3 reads CASSRGLQETQYF. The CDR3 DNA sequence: TGTGCCAGCAGCAGGGGGCTCCAAGAGACCCAGTACTTC.

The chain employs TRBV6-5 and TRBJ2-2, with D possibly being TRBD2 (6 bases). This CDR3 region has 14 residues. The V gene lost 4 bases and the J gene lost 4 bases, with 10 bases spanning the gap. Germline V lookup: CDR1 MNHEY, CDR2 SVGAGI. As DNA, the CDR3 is TGTGCCAGCAGTTCGGGACTTCTCACCGGGGAGCTGTTTTTT. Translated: CASSSGLLTGELFF.

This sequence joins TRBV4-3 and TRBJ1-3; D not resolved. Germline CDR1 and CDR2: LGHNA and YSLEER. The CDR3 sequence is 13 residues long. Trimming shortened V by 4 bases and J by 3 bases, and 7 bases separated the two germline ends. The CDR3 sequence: CASSPGFGNTIYF. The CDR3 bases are TGCGCCAGCAGCCCAGGTTTTGGAAACACCATATATTTT.

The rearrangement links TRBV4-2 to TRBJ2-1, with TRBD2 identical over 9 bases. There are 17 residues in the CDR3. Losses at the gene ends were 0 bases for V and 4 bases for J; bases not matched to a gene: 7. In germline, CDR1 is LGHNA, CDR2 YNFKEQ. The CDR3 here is CASSQDLAAGGYNEQFF. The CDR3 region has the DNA TGTGCCAGCAGCCAAGATCTTGCAGCGGGAGGTTACAATGAGCAGTTCTTC.

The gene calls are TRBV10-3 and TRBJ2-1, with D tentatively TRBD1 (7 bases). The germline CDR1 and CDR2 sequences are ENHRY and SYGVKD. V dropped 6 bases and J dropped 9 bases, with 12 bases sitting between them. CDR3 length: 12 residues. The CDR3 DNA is TGTGCCATCAGGGCAGGGGGAGGTGAGCAGTTCTTC. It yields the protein CAIRAGGGEQFF.

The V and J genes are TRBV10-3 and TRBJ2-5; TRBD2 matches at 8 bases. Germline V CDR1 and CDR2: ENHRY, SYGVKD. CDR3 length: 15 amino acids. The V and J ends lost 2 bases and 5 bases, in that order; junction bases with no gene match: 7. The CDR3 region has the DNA TGTGCCATCAGTGAGCCGGGACTAGTGGGGGAGACCCAGTACTTC. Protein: CAISEPGLVGETQYF.

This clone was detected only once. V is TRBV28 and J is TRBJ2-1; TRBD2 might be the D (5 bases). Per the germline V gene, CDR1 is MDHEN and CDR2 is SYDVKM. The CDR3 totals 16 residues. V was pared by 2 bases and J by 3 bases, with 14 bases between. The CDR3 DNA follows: TGTGCCAGCAGTTTAAGGGATTCACGGGGCTACAATGAGCAGTTCTTC. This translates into CASSLRDSRGYNEQFF. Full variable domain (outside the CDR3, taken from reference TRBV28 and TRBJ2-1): DVKVTQSSRYLVKRTGEKVFLECVQDMDHENMFWYRQDPGLGLRLIYFSYDVKMKEKGDIPEGYSVSREKKERFSLILESASTNQTSMYLCASSLRDSRGYNEQFFGPGTRLTVL.

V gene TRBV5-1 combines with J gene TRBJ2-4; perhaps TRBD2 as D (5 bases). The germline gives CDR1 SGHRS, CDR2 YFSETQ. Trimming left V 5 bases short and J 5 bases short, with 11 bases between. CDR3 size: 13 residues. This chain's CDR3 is CASRDSEENIQYF. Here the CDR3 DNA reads TGCGCCAGCAGGGATAGCGAGGAAAACATTCAGTACTTC.

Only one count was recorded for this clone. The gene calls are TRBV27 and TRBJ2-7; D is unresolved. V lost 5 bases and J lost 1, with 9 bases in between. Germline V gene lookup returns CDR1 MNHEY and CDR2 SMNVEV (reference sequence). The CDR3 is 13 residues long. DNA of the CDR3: TGTGCCAGCAGTCCGACTGCGTCCTACGAGCAGTACTTC. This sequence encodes CASSPTASYEQYF.

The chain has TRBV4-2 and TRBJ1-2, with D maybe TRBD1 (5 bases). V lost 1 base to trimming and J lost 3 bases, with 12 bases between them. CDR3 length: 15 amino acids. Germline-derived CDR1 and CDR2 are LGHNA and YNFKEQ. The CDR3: CASSQVVRGYYGYTF. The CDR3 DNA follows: TGTGCCAGCAGCCAAGTGGTACGGGGGTACTATGGCTACACCTTC.